The source of this TCR beta chain is a study of shared clonotypes between healthy human individuals. Study-level results: Specimens sampled were limited to blood, with tissue repertoires likely differing. The naive CD4 repertoires of a few donors were compared, and roughly 5.1% of clonotypes were shared.

CD45RO+ cells plus CCR7-negative CD45RA+ TemRA cells formed CD8 memory. The data were produced by immunoSEQ multiplex PCR, yet TCRdb's version contains in-frame clones alone and is incomplete. The table includes about 100,000 clones, over 65% detected once. Note on this clone: The antigen is not known.

Germline V gene data show CDR1 as SGHVS and CDR2 as FQNEAQ. The CDR3 spans 16 residues. Trimming removed 8 bases from V and 2 bases from J, with 20 bases in between. Sequences were obtained from memory CD8+ T cells sorted from blood. As to subset: CD45RO+ cells pooled with CCR7-negative TemRA cells. J is TRBJ2-3 and V is TRBV7-8, with a tentative D call TRBD1 (5 bases). The clonotype was recovered from a woman aged 25-40 years in good health. For the CDR3, the DNA is TGTGCCAGCCTTACAAAAAGGCAGGGATACACAGATACGCAGTATTTT. Its protein is CASLTKRQGYTDTQYF.